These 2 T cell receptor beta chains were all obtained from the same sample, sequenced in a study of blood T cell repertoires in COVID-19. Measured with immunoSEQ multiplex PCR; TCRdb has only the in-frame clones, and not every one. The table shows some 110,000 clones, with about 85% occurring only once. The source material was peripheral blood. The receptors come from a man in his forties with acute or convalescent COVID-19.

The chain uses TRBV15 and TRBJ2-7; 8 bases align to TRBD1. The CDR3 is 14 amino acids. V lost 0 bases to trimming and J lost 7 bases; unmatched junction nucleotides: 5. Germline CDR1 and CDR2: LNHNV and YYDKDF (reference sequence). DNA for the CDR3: TGTGCCACCAGCAGAGATGGCAGGGGGCGGGAGCAGTACTTC. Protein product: CATSRDGRGREQYF. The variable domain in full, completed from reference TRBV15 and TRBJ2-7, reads DAMVIQNPRYQVTQFGKPVTLSCSQTLNHNVMYWYQQKSSQAPKLLFHYYDKDFNNEADTPDNFQSRRPNTSFCFLDIRSPGLGDTAMYLCATSRDGRGREQYFGPGTRLTVT.

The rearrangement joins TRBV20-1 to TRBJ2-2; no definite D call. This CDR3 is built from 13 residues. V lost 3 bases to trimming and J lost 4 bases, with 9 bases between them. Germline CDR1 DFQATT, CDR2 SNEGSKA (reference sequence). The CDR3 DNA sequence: TGCAGTGCTAGTCAGGTCAGCACCGGGGAGCTGTTTTTT. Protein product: CSASQVSTGELFF.